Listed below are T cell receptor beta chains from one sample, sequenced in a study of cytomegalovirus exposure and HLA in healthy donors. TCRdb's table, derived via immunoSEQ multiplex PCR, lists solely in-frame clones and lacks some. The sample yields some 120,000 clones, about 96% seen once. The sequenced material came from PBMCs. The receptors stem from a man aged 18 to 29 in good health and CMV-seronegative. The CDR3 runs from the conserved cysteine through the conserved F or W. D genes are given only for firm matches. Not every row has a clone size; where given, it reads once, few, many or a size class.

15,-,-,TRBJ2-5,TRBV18,CASSLSLTGQETQYF,TGTGCCAGCTCACTGAGTTTGACAGGCCAAGAGACCCAGTACTTC
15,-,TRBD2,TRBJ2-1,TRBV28,CASSQAGNTYDEQFF,TGTGCCAGCAGTCAAGCGGGAAATACTTACGATGAGCAGTTCTTC
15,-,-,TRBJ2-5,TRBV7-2,CASSYNGGQGETQYF,TGTGCCAGCAGCTATAATGGGGGTCAGGGGGAGACCCAGTACTTC
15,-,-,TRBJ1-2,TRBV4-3,CASSQAPGDSNGYTF,TGCGCCAGCAGCCAAGCCCCCGGGGATTCTAATGGCTACACCTTC
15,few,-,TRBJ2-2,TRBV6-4,CASSALGLDTGELFF,TGTGCCAGCAGTGCCCTCGGGTTGGACACCGGGGAGCTGTTTTTT
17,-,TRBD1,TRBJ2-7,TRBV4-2,CASSQGSGGTGAYEQYF,TGTGCCAGCAGCCAAGGAAGTGGGGGGACAGGAGCTTACGAGCAGTACTTC
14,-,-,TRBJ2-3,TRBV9,CASTLGSGGDTQYF,TGTGCCAGCACCCTAGGTAGTGGTGGAGATACGCAGTATTTT
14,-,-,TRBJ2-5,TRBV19,CASSINSVQETQYF,TGTGCCAGTAGTATCAATAGCGTCCAAGAGACCCAGTACTTC
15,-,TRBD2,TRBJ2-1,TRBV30,CAWGGLAGRRNEQFF,TGTGCCTGGGGGGGACTAGCGGGACGGCGCAATGAGCAGTTCTTC
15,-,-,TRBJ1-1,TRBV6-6,CASSQTGILGTEAFF,TGTGCCAGCAGTCAAACAGGGATCCTGGGCACTGAAGCTTTCTTT
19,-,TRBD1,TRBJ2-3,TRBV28,CASRIPGQGFAHSTDTQYF,TGTGCCAGCAGGATCCCGGGACAGGGCTTTGCTCATAGCACAGATACGCAGTATTTT
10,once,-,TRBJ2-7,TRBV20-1,CSAQDYEQYF,TGCAGTGCGCAGGACTACGAGCAGTACTTC
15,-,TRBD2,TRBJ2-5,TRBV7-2,CASSWRGGDQETQYF,TGTGCCAGCAGCTGGAGGGGAGGGGACCAAGAGACCCAGTACTTC
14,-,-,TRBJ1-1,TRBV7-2,CASSLSLSGTEAFF,TGTGCCAGCAGCTTATCTCTCTCCGGGACTGAAGCTTTCTTT
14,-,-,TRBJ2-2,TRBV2,CASSGRGYTGELFF,TGTGCCAGCAGTGGGAGAGGGTACACCGGGGAGCTGTTTTTT
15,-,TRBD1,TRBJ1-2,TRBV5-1,CASSLEGGGSAGYTF,TGCGCCAGCAGCTTGGAAGGAGGGGGCAGTGCTGGCTACACCTTC
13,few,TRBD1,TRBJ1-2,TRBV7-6,CASSSGQDYGYTF,TGTGCCAGCAGCTCGGGACAGGACTATGGCTACACCTTC
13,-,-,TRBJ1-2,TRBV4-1,CASSQEQIYGYTF,TGCGCCAGCAGCCAAGAACAGATCTATGGCTACACCTTC
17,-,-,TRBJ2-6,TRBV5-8,CASSLRDTLSGANVLTF,TGTGCCAGCAGCTTAAGAGACACGCTCTCTGGGGCCAACGTCCTGACTTTC
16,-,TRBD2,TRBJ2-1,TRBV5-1,CASSFLAGSAYNEQFF,TGCGCCAGCAGCTTTCTAGCGGGGTCAGCCTACAATGAGCAGTTCTTC
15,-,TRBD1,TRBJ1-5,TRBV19,CASSPPGQHNQPQHF,TGTGCCAGTAGTCCTCCGGGACAGCACAATCAGCCCCAGCATTTT
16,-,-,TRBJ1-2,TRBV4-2,CASSQETGGPYYGYTF,TGTGCCAGCAGCCAAGAGACGGGGGGCCCTTACTATGGCTACACCTTC
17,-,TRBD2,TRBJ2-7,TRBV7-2,CASSLAGLAGGPGEQYF,TGTGCCAGCAGCTTAGCTGGGCTAGCGGGAGGGCCGGGAGAGCAGTACTTC
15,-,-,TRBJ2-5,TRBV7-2,CASSSKKRFHETQYF,TGTGCCAGCAGCTCGAAAAAGCGTTTCCATGAGACCCAGTACTTC
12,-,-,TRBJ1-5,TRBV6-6,CASRQGLQPQHF,TGTGCCAGCAGACAGGGATTGCAGCCCCAGCATTTT
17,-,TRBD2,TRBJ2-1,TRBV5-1,CASSLAYTSDQYNEQFF,TGCGCCAGCAGCTTGGCCTATACTAGCGACCAATACAATGAGCAGTTCTTC
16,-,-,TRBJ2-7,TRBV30,CAWSVNTGMPGYEQYF,TGTGCCTGGAGTGTCAACACAGGGATGCCTGGGTACGAGCAGTACTTC